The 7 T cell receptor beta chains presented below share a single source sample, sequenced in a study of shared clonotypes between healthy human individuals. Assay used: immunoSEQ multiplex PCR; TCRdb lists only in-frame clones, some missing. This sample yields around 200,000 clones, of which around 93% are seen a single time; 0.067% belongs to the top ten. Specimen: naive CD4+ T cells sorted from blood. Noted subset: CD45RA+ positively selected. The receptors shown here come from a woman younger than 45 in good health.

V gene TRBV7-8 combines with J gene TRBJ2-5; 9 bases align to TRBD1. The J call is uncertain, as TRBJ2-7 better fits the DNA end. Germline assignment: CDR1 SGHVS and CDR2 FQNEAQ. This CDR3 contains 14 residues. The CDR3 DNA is TGTGCCAGCAGTCCGACAGGGGGGCGCTACGAGCAGTACTTC. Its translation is CASSPTGGRYEQYF.

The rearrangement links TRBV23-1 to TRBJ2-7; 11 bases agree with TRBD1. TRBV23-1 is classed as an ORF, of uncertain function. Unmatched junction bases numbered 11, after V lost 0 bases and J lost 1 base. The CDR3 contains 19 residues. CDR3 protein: CASSQSKDRGRRLSYEQYF. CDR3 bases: TGCGCCAGCAGTCAATCGAAGGACAGGGGGCGACGACTTTCCTACGAGCAGTACTTC.

The CDR3, as DNA: TGTGCCAGCAGCCTCCCCGGTCGCTACGAGCAGTACTTC. It specifies CASSLPGRYEQYF. V usage is TRBV6-6 and J usage is TRBJ2-7; D gene unclear. This CDR3 contains 13 residues. The germline V gene has CDR1 MNHNY and CDR2 SVGAGI (reference sequence). Deletions cut 6 bases from V and 3 bases from J, with 12 bases between.

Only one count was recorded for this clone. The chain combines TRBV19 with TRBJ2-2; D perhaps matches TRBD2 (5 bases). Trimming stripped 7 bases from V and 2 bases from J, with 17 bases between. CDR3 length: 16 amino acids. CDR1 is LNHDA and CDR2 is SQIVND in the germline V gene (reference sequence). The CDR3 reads CASKEGLRGNTGELFF. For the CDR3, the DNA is TGTGCCAGTAAAGAAGGACTTCGGGGTAACACCGGGGAGCTGTTTTTT.

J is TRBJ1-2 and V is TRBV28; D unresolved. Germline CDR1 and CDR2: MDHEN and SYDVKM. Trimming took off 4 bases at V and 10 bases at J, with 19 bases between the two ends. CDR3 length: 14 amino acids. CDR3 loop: CASSSATGPRPYTF. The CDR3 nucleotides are TGTGCCAGCAGTTCCGCGACCGGGCCCCGTCCCTACACCTTC.

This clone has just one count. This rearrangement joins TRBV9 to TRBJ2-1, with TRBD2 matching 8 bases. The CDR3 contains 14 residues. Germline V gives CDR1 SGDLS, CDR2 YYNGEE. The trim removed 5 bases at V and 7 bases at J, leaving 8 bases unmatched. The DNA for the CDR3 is TGTGCCAGCAGGTCCAGCGGGAGTGGTAATGAGCAGTTCTTC. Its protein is CASRSSGSGNEQFF.

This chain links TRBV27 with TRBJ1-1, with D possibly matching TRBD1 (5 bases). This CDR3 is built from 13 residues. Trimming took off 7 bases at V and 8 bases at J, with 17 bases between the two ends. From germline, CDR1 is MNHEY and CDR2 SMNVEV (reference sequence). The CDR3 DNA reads TGTGCCAGCATGGGTTTTAGGGGTCGGGAAGCTTTCTTT. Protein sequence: CASMGFRGREAFF.